Described below is a single T cell receptor beta chain sequence and its context. These data originate in a study of blood T cell repertoires in COVID-19. Study information: Researchers got acute and convalescent COVID-19 samples from the United States, Italy and Spain. Nucleic acid was either cDNA or gDNA, and it came from T cells, B-cell-depleted T cells, or PBMCs.

As processed by the authors: Cell counts per sample came from amplifying reference gene primers. This table comes from immunoSEQ multiplex PCR, and its TCRdb copy is limited to in-frame clones, with some not included. V and J calls and clone size are given by that table; D and trimming were obtained from the DNA. The sample includes 100,000 or so clones, 80% to 90% of them seen just once. CDR1 SGDLS and CDR2 YYNGEE come from the germline V gene. The CDR3 covers 15 residues. The V gene end was trimmed by 3 bases and the J gene end by 1 base; junction bases not matched to a gene: 3. The sample taken for sequencing was peripheral blood. The chain carries TRBV9 and TRBJ2-1, with 8 bases matching TRBD1. The receptor was derived from a human donor in a cohort sampled during active COVID-19. CDR3 loop: CASSETGGSYNEQFF. CDR3 sequence (DNA): TGTGCCAGCAGCGAAACAGGGGGATCCTACAATGAGCAGTTCTTC. Full variable domain (outside the CDR3, taken from reference TRBV9 and TRBJ2-1): DSGVTQTPKHLITATGQRVTLRCSPRSGDLSVYWYQQSLDQGLQFLIQYYNGEERAKGNILERFSAQQFPDLHSELNLSSLELGDSALYFCASSETGGSYNEQFFGPGTRLTVL.